The following is a TCR beta chain sequence with its context. From germline, CDR1 is SGHTA and CDR2 FQGNSA. With 1 base removed from V and 3 bases from J, the gap between germline ends came to 7 bases. The CDR3 is made up of 14 amino acids. As processed by the authors: Quantification of nucleated cells was approximated via reference gene primer amplification. Sequenced by immunoSEQ multiplex PCR; TCRdb stores in-frame clones only, minus some. That table furnishes V, J and clone size, whereas the DNA furnished D and trimming. The sample lists under 150,000 clones; approximately 80% were seen once. This entry is derived from a study of blood T cell repertoires in COVID-19.

Sequenced input: PBMCs or T cells enriched from blood (not recorded which). The V and J genes are TRBV7-2 and TRBJ1-3, with no clear D. The sequence came from a middle-aged man in a cohort exposed to, infected with or recovered from COVID-19 (not recorded which). The CDR3: CASSLGGFGNTIYF. CDR3 coding DNA: TGTGCCAGCAGCTTAGGAGGATTTGGAAACACCATATATTTT.